Many counts were recorded for the clone carrying this T cell receptor (beta chain). This sample is drawn from a study of regulatory T cells in long-lasting Graves disease. The germline V and J ends were trimmed by 5 bases and 13 bases, with 15 bases remaining between them. Germline loops: CDR1 SGHTA, CDR2 FQGNSA. This CDR3 is 13 amino acids long. Building of the TCR beta libraries involved iRepertoire HTBI primers and Arm-PCR of CDR3 regions. MiXCR, run by TCRdb on the multiplex PCR reads, gives a single entry per CDR3 protein. Of about 620,000 distinct CDR3 sequences detected, under 20% appear once; the ten largest clones hold roughly 18%. Time point reported: newly diagnosed GD, antithyroid drugs for less than 3 months. Construction of the TCR library relied on RNA isolated from PBMCs. These data also formed part of another study, on T cells in Graves' hyperthyroidism and ophthalmopathy.

This sequence originates from a woman in her 30s with Graves disease. The sample in question was peripheral blood mononuclear cells (PBMCs), obtained at new diagnosis, from a patient treated with antithyroid drugs. V and J are TRBV7-2 and TRBJ1-6; D might be TRBD1 (5 bases). CDR3 region: CASSRDSAKPLHF. For the CDR3, the DNA is TGTGCCAGCAGCCGTGACAGTGCAAAGCCCCTCCACTTT.